A single sample gave rise to the 20 T cell receptor beta chains below, sequenced in a study of T-cell reconstitution after alpha-beta-depleted transplantation in children. This sample's TCRbeta library carried unique molecular identifier barcodes. From the PCR reads, TCRdb called clonotypes with MiXCR, one entry per CDR3 protein. Here the sample spans around 700,000 distinct CDR3 sequences, roughly 14% being singletons. Sequenced here: PBMCs, sampled before TCRalphabeta/CD19-depleted stem cell transplant. The receptors shown here come from a girl aged 2 to 9 with congenital amegakaryocytic thrombocytopenia, due to receive a stem cell transplant.

Many counts were recorded for this clonotype. The V call is TRBV5-1, the J call TRBJ2-3; D may be TRBD2 (6 bases). V was trimmed by 3 bases and J by 4 bases, leaving 24 bases between them. This CDR3 comprises 18 residues. Germline values: CDR1 SGHRS, CDR2 YFSETQ. The CDR3 nucleotides read TGCGCCAGCAGCTCTTGGGACGTGGCGGGATATCTCCCAGATACGCAGTATTTT. Its protein is CASSSWDVAGYLPDTQYF.

This clonotype was recorded a few times. The V gene is TRBV20-1, the J gene TRBJ2-1; either TRBD1 or TRBD2 may supply D (6 bases each). Trimming stripped 5 bases from V and 8 bases from J, with 22 bases between. The CDR3 consists of 15 residues. Germline CDR1 and CDR2: DFQATT and SNEGSKA (reference sequence). As DNA, the CDR3 is TGCAGTGCTGTAGGAGGGGGAGGTCCGTTAGATGAGCAGTTCTTC. Translated: CSAVGGGGPLDEQFF.

This clonotype was found many times. The V and J genes are TRBV28 and TRBJ2-5; 9 bases agree with TRBD2. The germline V gene encodes CDR1 MDHEN and CDR2 SYDVKM. V was pared by 7 bases and J by 5 bases, with 11 bases of the junction left unmatched. The CDR3 runs to 15 residues. CDR3 in DNA: TGTGCCAGCATAGCCACCGCGGGAGGGCAGGAGACCCAGTACTTC. This sequence encodes CASIATAGGQETQYF.

This clonotype was detected many times. V and J are TRBV7-6 and TRBJ2-1; D not resolved. The CDR3 contains 14 residues. Germline CDR1 reads SGHVS; CDR2 reads FNYEAQ. V dropped 6 bases and J dropped 0 bases, with 9 bases sitting between them. The CDR3 protein is CASSSALSYNEQFF. The DNA for the CDR3 is TGTGCCAGCAGTTCAGCCCTCTCCTACAATGAGCAGTTCTTC.

Remarks on this clonotype: The junction and the germline gene differ at one end; a read error may be behind it. This chain's CDR3 is CATSPSGTGELFF. In nucleotides, the CDR3 is TGCGCCACCAGTCCGTCAGGGACCGGGGAGCTGTTTTTT. V is TRBV10-2 and J is TRBJ2-2, with D perhaps TRBD1 (5 bases). The V gene's germline CDR1 is WSHSY and CDR2 SAAADI. The CDR3 is made up of 13 amino acids.

The genes are TRBV12-3 or TRBV12-4 and TRBJ2-3, with D possibly TRBD2 on 6 matching bases. This CDR3 contains 15 residues. The V end was cut by 5 bases, the J end by 1 base, with 13 bases between. CDR3 DNA: TGTGCCAGCAGTGAGACTAGGATCCGCACAGATACGCAGTATTTT. This sequence encodes CASSETRIRTDTQYF.

In this sample, this clonotype turned up many times. The rearrangement joins TRBV7-8 to TRBJ1-6, with D possibly matching TRBD1 (5 bases). V was shortened by 5 bases and J by 6 bases, with 17 bases between the two germline ends. Germline V lookup: CDR1 SGHVS, CDR2 FQNEAQ. The CDR3 runs to 16 residues. The CDR3, as DNA: TGTGCCAGCAGCAAACCAAGGGGAGTGGGTAATTCACCCCTCCACTTT. Protein: CASSKPRGVGNSPLHF.

This clonotype was detected a few times. J is TRBJ2-3 and V is TRBV10-3; D possibly matches TRBD1 or TRBD2 (5 bases each). The CDR3 consists of 13 residues. Germline V gives CDR1 ENHRY, CDR2 SYGVKD. V lost 7 bases and J 4 bases, leaving 12 bases between the germline ends. The CDR3 region has the DNA TGTGCCATCACGAGGGGCCTCGCAGATACGCAGTATTTT. Translated: CAITRGLADTQYF.

This clonotype was picked up many times. This chain uses TRBV20-1 with TRBJ1-4, with TRBD1 matching over 7 bases. This CDR3 spans 15 amino acids. CDR1 and CDR2 from the germline V gene are DFQATT and SNEGSKA (reference sequence). With V trimmed by 5 bases and J by 8 bases, 14 bases remained unmatched. In DNA form, the CDR3 reads TGCAGTGCTTTAGGTGGCGGGACAGTGAGCGAAAAACTGTTTTTT. It specifies CSALGGGTVSEKLFF.

This clonotype was seen a handful of times. The V gene is TRBV7-2, the J gene TRBJ2-7, with no clear D. The germline gives CDR1 SGHTA, CDR2 FQGNSA. The CDR3 runs to 13 residues. With 2 bases removed from V and 2 bases from J, the gap between germline ends came to 7 bases. CDR3 residues: CASSLISPYEQYF. The CDR3 DNA reads TGTGCCAGCAGCTTAATATCTCCCTACGAGCAGTACTTC.

This clonotype was counted at least ten times. The chain is built from TRBV15 and TRBJ2-7; TRBD2 is a possible D gene (6 bases). The CDR3 extends over 15 amino acids. Trimming pared 2 bases from V and 3 bases from J, leaving 14 bases between. Looked up from germline, CDR1 is LNHNV and CDR2 is YYDKDF (reference sequence). The chain's CDR3 is CATSRYTTSNYEQYF. The CDR3 DNA reads TGTGCCACCAGCAGATACACAACTAGCAACTACGAGCAGTACTTC. The whole variable domain, filled in from reference TRBV15 and TRBJ2-7, reads DAMVIQNPRYQVTQFGKPVTLSCSQTLNHNVMYWYQQKSSQAPKLLFHYYDKDFNNEADTPDNFQSRRPNTSFCFLDIRSPGLGDTAMYLCATSRYTTSNYEQYFGPGTRLTVT.

This clonotype was recorded at least ten times. This sequence joins TRBV7-8 and TRBJ2-4; 7 bases match TRBD1. The CDR3 loop spans 16 amino acids. CDR1 is SGHVS, CDR2 FQNEAQ, per germline. J lost 3 bases, V lost 4 bases, and 9 bases had no gene match. In nucleotides, the CDR3 is TGTGCCAGCAGCTCAATACAGGGGCGAGACAAAAACATTCAGTACTTC. It translates to CASSSIQGRDKNIQYF.

This clonotype was counted a few times. This chain joins TRBV28 and TRBJ2-5, with a tentative D call TRBD2 (6 bases). Germline lookup yields CDR1 MDHEN and CDR2 SYDVKM. This CDR3 is 17 amino acids long. V lost 4 bases, J lost 2 bases, and 20 bases lay in between. The CDR3 sequence: CASSSPGGPGRQETQYF. CDR3 DNA: TGTGCCAGCAGTTCCCCCGGGGGACCAGGCCGTCAAGAGACCCAGTACTTC. Filled out from reference TRBV28 and TRBJ2-5, the complete variable domain reads DVKVTQSSRYLVKRTGEKVFLECVQDMDHENMFWYRQDPGLGLRLIYFSYDVKMKEKGDIPEGYSVSREKKERFSLILESASTNQTSMYLCASSSPGGPGRQETQYFGPGTRLLVL.

This clonotype was detected ten times or more. The J gene is TRBJ1-2, the V gene TRBV5-1; 9 bases match TRBD1. This CDR3 is built from 15 residues. Losses at the gene ends were 4 bases for V and 7 bases for J; bases not matched to a gene: 11. Germline CDR1 reads SGHRS; CDR2 reads YFSETQ. The CDR3 sequence: CASSLWGQGGFGYTF. The CDR3 DNA reads as TGCGCCAGCAGCCTGTGGGGACAGGGAGGTTTTGGCTACACCTTC.

This clonotype was found many times. The rearrangement links TRBV7-3 to TRBJ1-6; a weak D match, TRBD1 (5 bases). Germline CDR1 and CDR2: SGHTA and FQGTGA. Trimming cost V 0 bases and J 9 bases, with 9 bases left between them. This CDR3 spans 14 amino acids. The CDR3 region has the DNA TGTGCCAGCAGCTTAACGAAAAGGGGTTCACCCCTCCACTTT. Translated: CASSLTKRGSPLHF.

This clonotype has a handful of counts. The chain employs TRBV28 and TRBJ1-5, with D unresolved. V was cut by 4 bases and J by 4 bases, with 14 bases left in between. The CDR3 is 15 amino acids. Per germline, CDR1 MDHEN and CDR2 SYDVKM. The CDR3 spells CASSSRTLGNQPQHF. The CDR3 DNA is TGTGCCAGCAGTTCCCGGACGCTCGGGAATCAGCCCCAGCATTTT.

This clonotype was seen just once. The J gene is TRBJ2-1, the V gene TRBV12-3 or TRBV12-4; D unresolved. Trimming shortened V by 3 bases and J by 10 bases, and 10 bases separated the two germline ends. The CDR3 length is 12 residues. The CDR3 is CASSLLETEQFF. CDR3 nucleotide sequence: TGTGCCAGCAGTTTGCTAGAAACAGAGCAGTTCTTC.

This clonotype occurred many times. The rearrangement joins TRBV6-5 to TRBJ2-1, with D hard to call. CDR1 and CDR2 from the germline V gene are MNHEY and SVGAGI. The CDR3 contains 18 residues. The V end was cut by 0 bases, the J end by 0 bases, with 15 bases between. The CDR3 region is CASSYSPAILSSYNEQFF. The CDR3 coding sequence is TGTGCCAGCAGTTACTCGCCGGCAATTCTGAGCTCCTACAATGAGCAGTTCTTC.

This clonotype was counted between two and nine times. The V gene is TRBV7-9, the J gene TRBJ2-3, with 9 positions matching TRBD2. Losses at the gene ends were 4 bases for V and 0 bases for J; bases not matched to a gene: 5. In germline, CDR1 is SEHNR, CDR2 FQNEAQ (reference sequence). This CDR3 spans 16 amino acids. The CDR3 reads CASSSRLADSTDTQYF. The CDR3 nucleotides read TGTGCCAGCAGCTCTCGACTAGCGGATAGCACAGATACGCAGTATTTT.

This clonotype showed up many times. The chain employs TRBV20-1 and TRBJ2-3; 14 nucleotides agree with TRBD2. Trimming at V came to 0 bases and at J to 2 bases, leaving 7 bases not matched to a gene. The CDR3 sequence is 18 residues long. Germline values: CDR1 DFQATT, CDR2 SNEGSKA (reference sequence). Here the CDR3 DNA reads TGCAGTGCTAGAGAGGGACTAGCGGGAGAGGGGAACACAGATACGCAGTATTTT. Translating gives CSAREGLAGEGNTDTQYF.